This record looks at one TCR beta chain sequence and its context. Its specificity is not known. The sample is drawn from a study of T cell responses to AZD1222 COVID-19 vaccine. Method: immunoSEQ multiplex PCR; TCRdb's copy keeps in-frame clones and lacks some. This table has fewer than 200,000 clones, 90% to 95% appearing once. CDR3 size: 12 residues. The germline V gene encodes CDR1 SQVTM and CDR2 ANQGSEA. Trimming took off 4 bases at V and 0 bases at J, with 6 bases between the two ends. Whole-study findings and limits: Donor demographics were predominantly white British with a female majority; clonal diversity may be underestimated. There were vaccine-associated CD4 TCRs across spike, dominant at 160-218 and 743-854. All repertoire sampling was performed exclusively after the peak T cell response.

V is TRBV29-1 and J is TRBJ1-2; D unclear. This receptor was taken from an adult in good health. The material was peripheral blood, obtained on day 0 of MenACWY control vaccination. The CDR3 loop reads CSVVTANYGYTF. Written as DNA, the CDR3 is TGCAGCGTTGTTACGGCTAACTATGGCTACACCTTC.